These T cell receptor beta chains were read from a single sample in a study of cytotoxic CD8 clonotypes in ibrutinib-treated CLL. The method was immunoSEQ multiplex PCR; TCRdb's version includes in-frame clones alone and lacks a portion of them. This sample has approximately 47,000 clones; 57% occur once, and the top ten carry around a quarter. This specimen consisted of PBMCs, obtained after 24 months of ibrutinib treatment. These TCRs come from a human donor with chronic lymphocytic leukemia. Each CDR3 is given with its conserved first and last residue. The D gene is left open where the match is weak. Size values are once, few and many counts, or a class for expanded clones, and some rows have none.

J gene: TRBJ1-4
CDR3 length: 14
clone size: NA
D gene: NA
V gene: TRBV6-1
CDR3 protein: CASSGRLRAGKLFF

J gene: TRBJ2-7
CDR3 length: 11
clone size: NA
D gene: NA
V gene: TRBV20-1
CDR3 protein: CSARRGYEQYF

J gene: TRBJ2-1
CDR3 length: 14
clone size: few
D gene: TRBD1
V gene: TRBV5-1
CDR3 protein: CASSTGTGGFEQFF

J gene: TRBJ2-7
CDR3 length: 16
clone size: few
D gene: TRBD2
V gene: TRBV4-1
CDR3 protein: CASSPGLAGGNYEQYF

J gene: TRBJ1-4
CDR3 length: 15
clone size: NA
D gene: NA
V gene: TRBV6-1
CDR3 protein: CASSTQGNLGEKLFF

J gene: TRBJ2-2
CDR3 length: 13
clone size: NA
D gene: NA
V gene: TRBV4-2
CDR3 protein: CASSQELTGELFF

J gene: TRBJ1-1
CDR3 length: 11
clone size: few
D gene: NA
V gene: TRBV2
CDR3 protein: CASRGNTEAFF

J gene: TRBJ2-5
CDR3 length: 17
clone size: NA
D gene: TRBD1
V gene: TRBV9
CDR3 protein: CASSKLGQSFGQETQYF

J gene: TRBJ1-1
CDR3 length: 13
clone size: once
D gene: NA
V gene: TRBV9
CDR3 protein: CASRKIQGTEAFF

J gene: TRBJ2-3
CDR3 length: 16
clone size: NA
D gene: TRBD2
V gene: TRBV27
CDR3 protein: CASSLGKRGGTDTQYF

J gene: TRBJ1-1
CDR3 length: 14
clone size: NA
D gene: TRBD1
V gene: TRBV19
CDR3 protein: CASSGGQGGTEAFF

J gene: TRBJ1-4
CDR3 length: 13
clone size: NA
D gene: NA
V gene: TRBV6-1
CDR3 protein: CASSRHREEKLFF

J gene: TRBJ2-2
CDR3 length: 13
clone size: few
D gene: NA
V gene: TRBV10-1
CDR3 protein: CASSVQPEGELFF

J gene: TRBJ2-4
CDR3 length: 14
clone size: few
D gene: NA
V gene: TRBV6-1
CDR3 protein: CASLDRVAKNIQYF

J gene: TRBJ2-3
CDR3 length: 14
clone size: NA
D gene: TRBD1
V gene: TRBV7-9
CDR3 protein: CASSQMTGGDTQYF

J gene: TRBJ1-2
CDR3 length: 15
clone size: NA
D gene: NA
V gene: TRBV7-9
CDR3 protein: CASSLVRRTSGGYTF

J gene: TRBJ1-2
CDR3 length: 14
clone size: NA
D gene: NA
V gene: TRBV6-1
CDR3 protein: CASSQGQTNYGYTF

J gene: TRBJ2-2
CDR3 length: 13
clone size: NA
D gene: NA
V gene: TRBV6-6
CDR3 protein: CASGGADTGELFF

J gene: TRBJ2-7
CDR3 length: 15
clone size: NA
D gene: TRBD1
V gene: TRBV25-1
CDR3 protein: CASSGARQGIYEQYF

J gene: TRBJ1-1
CDR3 length: 15
clone size: NA
D gene: NA
V gene: TRBV11-1
CDR3 protein: CASSLDSPQNTEAFF

J gene: TRBJ2-2
CDR3 length: 12
clone size: NA
D gene: NA
V gene: TRBV7-8
CDR3 protein: CASSLNTGELFF

J gene: TRBJ1-6
CDR3 length: 14
clone size: few
D gene: NA
V gene: TRBV2
CDR3 protein: CASSEMRGVPPLHF

J gene: TRBJ1-2
CDR3 length: 14
clone size: many
D gene: TRBD1
V gene: TRBV7-9
CDR3 protein: CASSFGTGTYGYTF

J gene: TRBJ2-4
CDR3 length: 15
clone size: NA
D gene: TRBD1
V gene: TRBV4-1
CDR3 protein: CASSQDGTVVGIQYF

J gene: TRBJ1-6
CDR3 length: 15
clone size: once
D gene: NA
V gene: TRBV2
CDR3 protein: CASSEIGAWDSPLHF

J gene: TRBJ2-2
CDR3 length: 16
clone size: many
D gene: TRBD2
V gene: TRBV5-1
CDR3 protein: CASSRGTSGGTGELFF

J gene: TRBJ1-4
CDR3 length: 15
clone size: NA
D gene: TRBD1
V gene: TRBV5-4
CDR3 protein: CASSTRTGTNEKLFF

J gene: TRBJ1-1
CDR3 length: 15
clone size: NA
D gene: NA
V gene: TRBV27
CDR3 protein: CASSLFGGSDTEAFF

J gene: TRBJ1-2
CDR3 length: 11
clone size: NA
D gene: NA
V gene: TRBV12-1
CDR3 protein: CASSFARDLAF

J gene: TRBJ2-7
CDR3 length: 15
clone size: once
D gene: NA
V gene: TRBV6-5
CDR3 protein: CASSYPRAGTYEQYF

J gene: TRBJ2-7
CDR3 length: 12
clone size: many
D gene: NA
V gene: TRBV29-1
CDR3 protein: CSVEGSSYEQYF

J gene: TRBJ2-2
CDR3 length: 15
clone size: NA
D gene: TRBD1
V gene: TRBV6-1
CDR3 protein: CASRIGQGPLGELFF

J gene: TRBJ2-7
CDR3 length: 14
clone size: NA
D gene: TRBD2
V gene: TRBV7-8
CDR3 protein: CASSPRTSSYEQYF

J gene: TRBJ1-2
CDR3 length: 14
clone size: NA
D gene: TRBD1
V gene: TRBV5-1
CDR3 protein: CASSLEGQGYGYTF

J gene: TRBJ1-3
CDR3 length: 15
clone size: few
D gene: NA
V gene: TRBV6-1
CDR3 protein: CASSEESGYGNTIYF

J gene: TRBJ1-2
CDR3 length: 15
clone size: NA
D gene: NA
V gene: TRBV5-6
CDR3 protein: CASSLGHRGNYGYTF

J gene: TRBJ2-5
CDR3 length: 17
clone size: NA
D gene: TRBD1
V gene: TRBV27
CDR3 protein: CASSSLPGQGPQETQYF

J gene: TRBJ1-2
CDR3 length: 15
clone size: few
D gene: NA
V gene: TRBV6-5
CDR3 protein: CASNLAASLSYGYTF

J gene: TRBJ1-2
CDR3 length: 12
clone size: NA
D gene: TRBD1
V gene: TRBV5-4
CDR3 protein: CASSTGGFGYTF

J gene: TRBJ1-4
CDR3 length: 14
clone size: NA
D gene: TRBD1
V gene: TRBV2
CDR3 protein: CASSRATGYEKLFF